The 3 T cell receptor beta chains given below trace back to one sample, sequenced in a study of cytomegalovirus exposure and HLA in healthy donors. Produced via immunoSEQ multiplex PCR; TCRdb's table is partial and in-frame only. The sample lists about 120,000 clones; roughly 90% were seen once. Sequencing was carried out using PBMCs. The receptors stem from a woman between 18 and 30 years old in good health and CMV-seropositive.

The rearrangement uses TRBV15 and TRBJ2-1; a weak D match, TRBD1 (5 bases). The germline V gene has CDR1 LNHNV and CDR2 YYDKDF (reference sequence). This CDR3 is 14 amino acids long. Trimming pared 1 base from V and 5 bases from J, leaving 9 bases between. The CDR3: CATSRGQINNEQFF. The CDR3 DNA sequence: TGTGCCACCAGCAGAGGACAGATCAACAATGAGCAGTTCTTC. Full variable domain (missing parts from reference TRBV15 and TRBJ2-1): DAMVIQNPRYQVTQFGKPVTLSCSQTLNHNVMYWYQQKSSQAPKLLFHYYDKDFNNEADTPDNFQSRRPNTSFCFLDIRSPGLGDTAMYLCATSRGQINNEQFFGPGTRLTVL.

J is TRBJ2-1 and V is TRBV4-3; TRBD2 matches 9 bases. Germline values: CDR1 LGHNA, CDR2 YSLEER. V dropped 2 bases and J dropped 9; count of bases not matched to a gene: 11. This CDR3 spans 16 amino acids. The CDR3 protein is CASSQRGRALSREQFF. The CDR3 DNA sequence: TGCGCCAGCAGCCAACGCGGGAGGGCCCTTTCACGTGAGCAGTTCTTC.

There are a few counts of this clone. The chain recombines TRBV19 with TRBJ2-7, with 7 bases aligning to TRBD2. J lost 2 bases, V lost 3 bases, and 4 bases had no gene match. The CDR3 contains 14 residues. Germline V gene lookup returns CDR1 LNHDA and CDR2 SQIVND (reference sequence). The CDR3 here is CASSISGGTYEQYF. In DNA, the CDR3 is TGTGCCAGTAGTATCTCGGGAGGCACCTACGAGCAGTACTTC.